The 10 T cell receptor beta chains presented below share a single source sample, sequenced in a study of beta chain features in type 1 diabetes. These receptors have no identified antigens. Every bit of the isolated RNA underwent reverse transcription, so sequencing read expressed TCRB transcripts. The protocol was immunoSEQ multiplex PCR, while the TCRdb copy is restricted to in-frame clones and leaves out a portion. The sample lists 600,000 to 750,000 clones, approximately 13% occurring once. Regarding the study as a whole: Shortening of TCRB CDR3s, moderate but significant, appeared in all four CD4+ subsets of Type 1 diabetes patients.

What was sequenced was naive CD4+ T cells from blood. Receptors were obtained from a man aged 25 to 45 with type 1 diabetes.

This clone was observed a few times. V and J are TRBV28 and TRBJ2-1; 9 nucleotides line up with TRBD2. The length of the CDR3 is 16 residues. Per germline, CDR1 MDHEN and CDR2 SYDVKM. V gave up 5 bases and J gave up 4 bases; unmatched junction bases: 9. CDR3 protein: CASSPHGAGGYNEQFF. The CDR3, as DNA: TGTGCCAGCAGTCCCCATGGGGCGGGGGGGTACAATGAGCAGTTCTTC.

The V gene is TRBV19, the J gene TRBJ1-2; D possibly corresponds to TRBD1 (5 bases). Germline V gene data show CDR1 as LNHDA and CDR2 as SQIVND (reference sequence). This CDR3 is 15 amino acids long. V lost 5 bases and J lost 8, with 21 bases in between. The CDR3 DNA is TGTGCCAGTAGTCCGGGACTGTTACCTGGGGGAGGCTACACCTTC. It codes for CASSPGLLPGGGYTF.

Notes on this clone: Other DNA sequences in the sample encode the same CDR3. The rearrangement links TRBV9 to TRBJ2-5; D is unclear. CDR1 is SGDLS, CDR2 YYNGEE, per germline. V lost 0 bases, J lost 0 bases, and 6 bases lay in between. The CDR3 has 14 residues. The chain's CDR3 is CASSVVGNQETQYF. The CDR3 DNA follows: TGTGCCAGCAGCGTAGTTGGGAACCAAGAGACCCAGTACTTC. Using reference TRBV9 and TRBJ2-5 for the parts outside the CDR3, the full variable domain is DSGVTQTPKHLITATGQRVTLRCSPRSGDLSVYWYQQSLDQGLQFLIQYYNGEERAKGNILERFSAQQFPDLHSELNLSSLELGDSALYFCASSVVGNQETQYFGPGTRLLVL.

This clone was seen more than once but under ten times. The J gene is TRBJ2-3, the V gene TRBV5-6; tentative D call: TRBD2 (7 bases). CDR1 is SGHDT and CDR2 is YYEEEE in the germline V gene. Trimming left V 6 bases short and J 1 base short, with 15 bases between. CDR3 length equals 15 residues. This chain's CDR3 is CASMWGGGGTDTQYF. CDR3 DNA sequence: TGTGCCAGCATGTGGGGAGGGGGTGGCACAGATACGCAGTATTTT.

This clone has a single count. The CDR3 is CASSQGQEREKLFF. CDR3 coding DNA: TGTGCCAGCAGCCAAGGGCAGGAAAGGGAAAAACTGTTTTTT. This chain joins TRBV4-2 and TRBJ1-4; the D is unclear. The germline gives CDR1 LGHNA, CDR2 YNFKEQ. The CDR3 is 14 residues long. Trimming took off 1 base at V and 8 bases at J, with 11 bases between the two ends.

CDR3 coding DNA: TGCGCCAGCAGCCAAGGGAACTATGGCTACACCTTC. It codes for CASSQGNYGYTF. The chain links TRBV5-1 to TRBJ1-2; D remains unclear. The germline V gene encodes CDR1 SGHRS and CDR2 YFSETQ. Trimming left V 4 bases short and J 2 bases short, with 6 bases between. The CDR3 extends over 12 amino acids.

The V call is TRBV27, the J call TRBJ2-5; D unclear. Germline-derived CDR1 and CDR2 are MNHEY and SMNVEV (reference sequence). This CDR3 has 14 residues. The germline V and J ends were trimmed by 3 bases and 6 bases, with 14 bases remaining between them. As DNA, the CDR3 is TGTGCCAGCAGTTTGCCGGGCCCTGGGAAGACCCAGTACTTC. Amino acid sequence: CASSLPGPGKTQYF.

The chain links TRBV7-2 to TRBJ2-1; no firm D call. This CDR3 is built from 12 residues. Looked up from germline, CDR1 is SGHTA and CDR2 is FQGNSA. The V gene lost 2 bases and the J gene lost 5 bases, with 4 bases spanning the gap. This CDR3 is CASSLFDNEQFF. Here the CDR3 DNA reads TGTGCCAGCAGCTTATTCGACAATGAGCAGTTCTTC.

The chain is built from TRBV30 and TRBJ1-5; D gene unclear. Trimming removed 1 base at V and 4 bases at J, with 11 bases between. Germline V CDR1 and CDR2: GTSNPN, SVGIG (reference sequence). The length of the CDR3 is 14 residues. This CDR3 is CAWSGATLNQPQHF. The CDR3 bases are TGTGCCTGGAGTGGCGCCACGTTAAATCAGCCCCAGCATTTT.

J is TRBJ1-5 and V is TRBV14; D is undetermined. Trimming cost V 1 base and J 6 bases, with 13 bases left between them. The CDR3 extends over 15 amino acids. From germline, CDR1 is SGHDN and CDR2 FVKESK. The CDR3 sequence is CASSQAVGPGQPQHF. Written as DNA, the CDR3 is TGTGCCAGCAGCCAAGCAGTAGGGCCGGGTCAGCCCCAGCATTTT.